These 23 T cell receptor beta chains were all obtained from the same sample, sequenced in a study of shared clonotypes between healthy human individuals. Generated by immunoSEQ multiplex PCR, the TCRdb table keeps only in-frame clones and is missing some. Of approximately 720,000 clones in the sample, roughly 78% are singletons; the top ten hold approximately 1.8%. Sequencing input: memory CD4+ T cells sorted from blood. Stated subset: CD45RA-negative fraction. Receptors were obtained from a woman in her twenties or thirties in good health.

The V gene is TRBV25-1, the J gene TRBJ2-7, with unresolved D. The CDR3 sequence is 14 residues long. Between the trimmed V and J ends, which lost 7 bases and 4 bases, there was a span of 17 bases. The germline V gene has CDR1 MGHDK and CDR2 SYGVNS. CDR3: CASMVPGDPYEQYF. CDR3 DNA: TGTGCCAGCATGGTTCCGGGCGACCCATACGAGCAGTACTTC.

The chain has TRBV6-5 and TRBJ1-6; D unresolved. Deletions cut 4 bases from V and 9 bases from J, with 13 bases between. The germline V gene has CDR1 MNHEY and CDR2 SVGAGI. The CDR3 spans 14 residues. CDR3 amino acids: CASSSGVASSPLHF. CDR3 DNA: TGTGCCAGCAGTTCCGGGGTGGCCAGTTCACCCCTCCACTTT.

This sequence joins TRBV28 and TRBJ1-1; D call uncertain. The length of the CDR3 is 12 residues. Per germline, CDR1 MDHEN and CDR2 SYDVKM. The V end lost 6 bases, the J end lost 1 base, and 6 bases lay between the germline ends. The CDR3 DNA sequence: TGTGCCAGCAGGACACCGAACACTGAAGCTTTCTTT. It encodes CASRTPNTEAFF.

This clone was seen more than once but under ten times. The CDR3 DNA follows: TGTGCCAGCAGGCTTGGACAGGGGTACGAGCAGTACTTC. Translated, it gives CASRLGQGYEQYF. The V call is TRBV6-1, the J call TRBJ2-7, with TRBD1 matching over 9 bases. CDR1 is MNHNS, CDR2 SASEGT, per germline. CDR3 length: 13 amino acids. Unmatched junction bases numbered 4, after V lost 6 bases and J lost 4 bases.

This clone has a single count. The chain uses TRBV10-3 and TRBJ2-5, with 7 bases identical to TRBD2. Germline-derived CDR1 and CDR2 are ENHRY and SYGVKD. This CDR3 has 14 amino acids. V shed 5 bases, J shed 0 bases, and the junction held 3 bases outside the gene matches. This chain's CDR3 is CAISPGLHQETQYF. The CDR3 nucleotides read TGTGCCATCAGTCCGGGACTACACCAAGAGACCCAGTACTTC.

The chain joins TRBV10-1 to TRBJ2-2; D might be TRBD2 (5 bases). The V gene lost 5 bases and the J gene lost 5 bases, with 6 bases spanning the gap. CDR3 length: 12 amino acids. Germline CDR1 and CDR2: WNHNN and SYGVQD (reference sequence). CDR3 region: CASSSGTGELFF. As DNA, the CDR3 is TGCGCCAGCAGTTCGGGGACCGGGGAGCTGTTTTTT.

This chain connects TRBV11-1 to TRBJ2-7, with TRBD2 as a possible D gene (6 bases). Trimming shortened V by 3 bases and J by 6 bases, and 15 bases separated the two germline ends. Germline V gene data show CDR1 as SGHAT and CDR2 as FQDESV (reference sequence). This CDR3 is 14 amino acids long. The DNA of the CDR3 is TGTGCCAGCAGCTTCCGGGACTCAAGGGGCGAGCAGTACTTC. It codes for CASSFRDSRGEQYF.

The CDR3 protein is CASSYGRYGYTF. The CDR3 nucleotides read TGTGCCAGCAGTTACGGCAGATATGGCTACACCTTC. The chain joins TRBV6-6 to TRBJ1-2; D ambiguous. From germline, CDR1 is MNHNY and CDR2 SVGAGI (reference sequence). The ends were cut back, 2 bases at V and 5 bases at J, with 6 bases in the middle. This CDR3 has 12 residues.

This clone was counted at least ten times. The chain uses TRBV27 and TRBJ2-3; 7 positions agree with TRBD2. Germline V gene sequence: CDR1 MNHEY, CDR2 SMNVEV (reference sequence). CDR3 size: 14 residues. With V trimmed by 2 bases and J by 5 bases, 4 bases remained unmatched. As DNA, the CDR3 is TGTGCCAGCAGTTTAACTAGCGATCGAGATACGCAGTATTTT. As protein: CASSLTSDRDTQYF.

This rearrangement joins TRBV10-3 to TRBJ1-2, with unresolved D. The CDR3 covers 14 residues. The V gene lost 0 bases and the J gene lost 8 bases, with 13 bases spanning the gap. CDR1 is ENHRY, CDR2 SYGVKD, per germline. CDR3 protein: CAISESSRAGGYTF. The CDR3 nucleotides read TGTGCCATCAGTGAGTCGAGTAGGGCGGGAGGCTACACCTTC.

The rearrangement uses TRBV2 and TRBJ2-1, with 11 bases matching TRBD2. Germline V lookup: CDR1 SNHLY, CDR2 FYNNEI. This CDR3 comprises 15 residues. The ends lost 10 bases at V and 7 bases at J; junction bases unmatched: 12. Written as DNA, the CDR3 is TGTGCCACCAAAAAGACTAGCGGGATGGGGAATGAGCAGTTCTTC. This encodes CATKKTSGMGNEQFF.

The V and J genes are TRBV2 and TRBJ2-2, with D hard to call. The length of the CDR3 is 14 residues. With 6 bases removed from V and 2 bases from J, the gap between germline ends came to 10 bases. In germline, CDR1 is SNHLY, CDR2 FYNNEI. CDR3 region: CASRLAQNTGELFF. The CDR3 coding sequence is TGTGCCAGCAGATTAGCCCAAAACACCGGGGAGCTGTTTTTT.

This clone was detected only a few times. The V gene is TRBV15, the J gene TRBJ1-1; a possible D gene is TRBD1 (5 bases). V gave up 1 base and J gave up 0 bases, with 12 bases separating them. CDR1 LNHNV and CDR2 YYDKDF come from the germline V gene (reference sequence). CDR3 length: 16 residues. The CDR3 spells CATSRGLDILNTEAFF. Here the CDR3 DNA reads TGTGCCACCAGCAGAGGCTTGGACATTTTGAACACTGAAGCTTTCTTT.

This clone was seen only a few times. The chain combines TRBV30 with TRBJ2-2, with TRBD2 matching 10 bases. The germline CDR1 and CDR2 sequences are GTSNPN and SVGIG (reference sequence). The V segment lost 4 bases and the J segment 4 bases; nucleotides outside the gene matches: 6. This CDR3 is built from 15 residues. The chain's CDR3 is CAWKEGLAITGELFF. The CDR3 DNA reads TGTGCCTGGAAAGAGGGACTAGCGATCACCGGGGAGCTGTTTTTT.

In its sample, this clone was seen a few times. The same CDR3 arises from other DNA sequences in this sample as well. The chain recombines TRBV5-1 with TRBJ2-1, with D unclear. V lost 2 bases to trimming and J lost 5 bases, with 5 bases between them. Germline CDR1 and CDR2: SGHRS and YFSETQ. The CDR3 extends over 12 amino acids. The CDR3 region has the DNA TGCGCCAGCAGCTTATCTAACAATGAGCAGTTCTTC. Translation gives CASSLSNNEQFF.

As for this clone: Other nucleotide sequences in the sample specify the same CDR3. The gene calls are TRBV19 and TRBJ1-3, with 9 bases lining up with TRBD1. There are 15 residues in the CDR3. Trimming removed 5 bases from V and 2 bases from J; junction bases left unmatched: 4. CDR1 and CDR2 from the germline V gene are LNHDA and SQIVND (reference sequence). For the CDR3, the DNA is TGTGCCAGTAGTTTACGACAGGGGGCTGGAAACACCATATATTTT. This sequence encodes CASSLRQGAGNTIYF.

In this sample, this clone turned up once. V is TRBV7-9 and J is TRBJ2-7; D call uncertain. CDR1 and CDR2 from the germline V gene are SEHNR and FQNEAQ (reference sequence). This CDR3 is built from 14 residues. V lost 3 bases to trimming and J lost 0 bases, with 9 bases between them. The CDR3 nucleotides read TGTGCCAGCAGCTTTCAAGGAGACTCCTACGAGCAGTACTTC. Translation: CASSFQGDSYEQYF.

This clone was recorded many times. The rearrangement joins TRBV18 to TRBJ1-2; 7 bases fit TRBD1. The ends lost 4 bases at V and 1 base at J; junction bases unmatched: 3. CDR3 length: 14 amino acids. The V gene's germline CDR1 is KGHSH and CDR2 LQKENI. Here the CDR3 DNA reads TGTGCCAGCTCACTCGACAGGGATAACTATGGCTACACCTTC. This codes for CASSLDRDNYGYTF.

Comments on this clone: Distinct nucleotide sequences in the sample also encode this CDR3. This chain connects TRBV5-1 to TRBJ2-7, with 11 bases lining up with TRBD2. The germline V gene has CDR1 SGHRS and CDR2 YFSETQ. V lost 1 base to trimming and J lost 4 bases; unmatched junction nucleotides: 1. The CDR3 loop spans 14 amino acids. For the CDR3, the DNA is TGCGCCAGCAGCTTGACTAGCGGGAGTTACGAGCAGTACTTC. Translation gives CASSLTSGSYEQYF.

The chain employs TRBV5-6 and TRBJ1-2; 9 positions agree with TRBD1. V trimming: 4 bases; J trimming: 4 bases; junction bases outside the gene matches: 8. Per the germline V gene, CDR1 is SGHDT and CDR2 is YYEEEE. This CDR3 spans 15 amino acids. CDR3 DNA sequence: TGTGCCAGCAGCGCGCCGGGACAGGGTATCTATGGCTACACCTTC. Protein: CASSAPGQGIYGYTF.

Details on this clone: This may be a read error: a much more frequent sequence differs by one nucleotide. Other DNA sequences of this sample code for an identical CDR3. The rearrangement links TRBV7-9 to TRBJ2-5; D not resolved. The CDR3 contains 11 residues. Per the germline V gene, CDR1 is SEHNR and CDR2 is FQNEAQ (reference sequence). V was cut by 2 bases and J by 5 bases, with 3 bases left in between. The CDR3 loop is CASSLLETQYF. The CDR3 DNA follows: TGTGCCAGCAGCTTACTCGAGACCCAGTACTTC.

The chain has TRBV27 and TRBJ1-4; TRBD1 matches at 9 bases. J gave up 7 bases and V 4 bases, and 4 bases lay outside the gene matches. CDR3 length: 14 amino acids. The V gene's germline CDR1 is MNHEY and CDR2 SMNVEV (reference sequence). CDR3 DNA: TGTGCCAGCAGTTCGACAGGGGGTCGTGAAAAACTGTTTTTT. Translating it yields CASSSTGGREKLFF.

This chain connects TRBV2 to TRBJ2-2; D unresolved. The CDR3 covers 13 residues. CDR1 SNHLY and CDR2 FYNNEI come from the germline V gene. The V end lost 7 bases, the J end lost 8 bases, and 14 bases lay between the germline ends. CDR3 nucleotide sequence: TGTGCCAGCATCTCCTATAGTTCAGGGGAGCTGTTTTTT. Amino acid sequence: CASISYSSGELFF.